A selection of T cell receptor beta chains follows, all from one sample in a study of T cell repertoires in cytomegalovirus infection. The antigens these receptors bind are not known. TCRdb ran MiXCR on the reads and lists one entry per CDR3 protein. The table records about 700,000 distinct CDR3 sequences, around 31% of them present only once. The sample here was cultured PBMCs, taken from culture after CMV antigen stimulation. Source of these receptors: a human donor in good health (CMV status not recorded). Some clones in this sample may be carry-over from other donors' samples. The CDR3 runs from the conserved cysteine through the conserved F or W.

J gene: TRBJ1-2
V gene: TRBV7-2
CDR3 protein: CASSTGAGYGYTF

J gene: TRBJ2-3
V gene: TRBV7-2
CDR3 protein: CASSSAGPSDTQYF

J gene: TRBJ1-2
V gene: TRBV11-1
CDR3 protein: CASSSDRVPSNYGYTF

J gene: TRBJ2-4
V gene: TRBV19
CDR3 protein: CASSMGGGGKNIQYF

J gene: TRBJ2-1
V gene: TRBV2
CDR3 protein: CASIRAMDEQFF

J gene: TRBJ1-4
V gene: TRBV2
CDR3 protein: CASSEGTGWVEKLFF

J gene: TRBJ1-6
V gene: TRBV4-1
CDR3 protein: CASSQEQGVGNSPLHF

J gene: TRBJ1-2
V gene: TRBV7-2
CDR3 protein: CASSHTGVDYGYTF

J gene: TRBJ2-3
V gene: TRBV6-2/TRBV6-3
CDR3 protein: CASSIQFVVDTQYF

J gene: TRBJ2-1
V gene: TRBV27
CDR3 protein: CASRKRGGTEQFF

J gene: TRBJ1-6
V gene: TRBV20-1
CDR3 protein: CSARTPSGALHF

J gene: TRBJ2-3
V gene: TRBV20-1
CDR3 protein: CSASPGTGSADTQYF

J gene: TRBJ2-7
V gene: TRBV7-2
CDR3 protein: CASSRSGYEQYF

J gene: TRBJ2-3
V gene: TRBV15
CDR3 protein: CATSRAGTSGHWQYF

J gene: TRBJ1-1
V gene: TRBV28
CDR3 protein: CASSLSTGITEAFF

J gene: TRBJ1-1
V gene: TRBV6-5
CDR3 protein: CASRASTEAFF